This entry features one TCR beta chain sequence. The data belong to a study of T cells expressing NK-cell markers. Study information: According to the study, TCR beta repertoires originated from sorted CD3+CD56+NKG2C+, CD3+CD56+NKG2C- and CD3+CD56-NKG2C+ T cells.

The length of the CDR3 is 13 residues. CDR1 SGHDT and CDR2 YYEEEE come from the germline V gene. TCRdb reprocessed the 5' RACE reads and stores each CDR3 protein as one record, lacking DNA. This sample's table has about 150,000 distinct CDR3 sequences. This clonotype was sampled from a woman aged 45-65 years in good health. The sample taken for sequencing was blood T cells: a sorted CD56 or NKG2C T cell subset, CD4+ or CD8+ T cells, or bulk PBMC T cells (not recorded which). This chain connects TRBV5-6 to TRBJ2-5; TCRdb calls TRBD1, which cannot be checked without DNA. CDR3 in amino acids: CASSQGRGETQYF.